Listed here are 17 T cell receptor beta chains from one sample, sequenced in a study of OX40 agonist ivuxolimab in advanced cancers. Measured with immunoSEQ multiplex PCR; TCRdb has only the in-frame clones, and not every one. The sample yields around 19,000 clones, about 73% seen once. The sample here was CD4+ or CD8+ T cells sorted from blood, taken in a trial of the OX40 agonist ivuxolimab. The receptor source for this set is an adult with an advanced solid tumor such as melanoma, head and neck, liver or kidney cancer.

This clone was counted a single time. The rearrangement uses TRBV28 and TRBJ2-1; D call uncertain. Trimming took 2 bases from V and 0 from J, leaving 5 bases between them. The V gene's germline CDR1 is MDHEN and CDR2 SYDVKM. This CDR3 contains 14 residues. The CDR3 region has the DNA TGTGCCAGCAGTTTAGAGAGCTCCTACAATGAGCAGTTCTTC. Protein sequence: CASSLESSYNEQFF.

The chain combines TRBV6-4 with TRBJ2-3, with 8 bases that match TRBD2. Per germline, CDR1 MRHNA and CDR2 SNTAGT. Unmatched junction bases numbered 0, after V lost 0 bases and J lost 1 base. The CDR3 contains 15 residues. The chain's CDR3 is CASSDSSGGTDTQYF. Written as DNA, the CDR3 is TGTGCCAGCAGTGACTCTAGCGGGGGCACAGATACGCAGTATTTT.

This rearrangement joins TRBV7-9 to TRBJ2-1; D perhaps matches TRBD1 (7 bases). V lost 6 bases to trimming and J lost 3 bases, with 15 bases between them. There are 15 residues in the CDR3. Germline V lookup: CDR1 SEHNR, CDR2 FQNEAQ (reference sequence). The CDR3 loop reads CASRSAGQLYNEQFF. CDR3 bases: TGTGCCAGCAGATCCGCGGGACAGCTCTACAATGAGCAGTTCTTC.

This clone is termed medium-sized. CDR3 DNA: TGCGCCAGCAGCCAACTACTGACTAGCGGGAGTGCATACGAGCAGTACTTC. Translation gives CASSQLLTSGSAYEQYF. The gene calls are TRBV4-1 and TRBJ2-7; 12 nucleotides align to TRBD2. V lost 2 bases, J lost 4 bases, and 9 bases stayed unmatched. The CDR3 spans 17 residues. The V gene's germline CDR1 is MGHRA and CDR2 YSYEKL.

The rearrangement links TRBV11-2 to TRBJ2-3, with 7 bases fitting TRBD2. The CDR3 is 14 amino acids. Germline CDR1 SGHAT, CDR2 FQNNGV. Trimming removed 3 bases from V and 3 bases from J; junction bases left unmatched: 3. The CDR3 coding sequence is TGTGCCAGCAGCTTTTTGGGAGGGACAGATACGCAGTATTTT. As protein: CASSFLGGTDTQYF.

The V gene is TRBV6-6, the J gene TRBJ2-2; D call uncertain. The CDR3 totals 12 residues. Germline V gives CDR1 MNHNY, CDR2 SVGAGI (reference sequence). Trimming removed 0 bases from V and 5 bases from J, with 1 base in between. In DNA, the CDR3 is TGTGCCAGCAGTTACTCTACCGGGGAGCTGTTTTTT. Its translation is CASSYSTGELFF.

V and J are TRBV7-9 and TRBJ1-2, with D perhaps TRBD1 (5 bases). With 3 bases removed from V and 3 bases from J, the gap between germline ends came to 8 bases. The germline V gene has CDR1 SEHNR and CDR2 FQNEAQ (reference sequence). This CDR3 has 13 residues. DNA of the CDR3: TGTGCCAGCAGCTTGTGGGGGGACTATGGCTACACCTTC. This sequence encodes CASSLWGDYGYTF.

This clone appeared a single time. This chain uses TRBV6-6 with TRBJ2-7; D possibly corresponds to TRBD2 (6 bases). The V gene lost 7 bases and the J gene lost 3 bases, with 13 bases spanning the gap. Germline CDR1 reads MNHNY; CDR2 reads SVGAGI (reference sequence). CDR3 size: 13 residues. The CDR3 spells CASTTWGDYEQYF. The CDR3 nucleotides read TGTGCCAGCACTACGTGGGGGGACTACGAGCAGTACTTC.

The chain employs TRBV30 and TRBJ2-5; maybe TRBD2 (6 bases). The length of the CDR3 is 14 residues. V was cut by 3 bases and J by 4 bases, with 15 bases left in between. Germline assignment: CDR1 GTSNPN and CDR2 SVGIG (reference sequence). CDR3 nucleotide sequence: TGTGCCTGGAGCCCTAGCGCCATGGGAGAGACCCAGTACTTC. Protein product: CAWSPSAMGETQYF.

This sequence joins TRBV30 and TRBJ2-7; D ambiguous. This CDR3 comprises 13 residues. Trimming stripped 1 base from V and 2 bases from J, with 9 bases between. The germline gives CDR1 GTSNPN, CDR2 SVGIG (reference sequence). CDR3 sequence: CAWSDGDTYEQYF. The CDR3 DNA reads TGTGCCTGGAGTGATGGGGATACCTACGAGCAGTACTTC. The full variable domain, in which reference TRBV30 and TRBJ2-7 provide the parts outside the CDR3, is SQTIHQWPATLVQPVGSPLSLECTVEGTSNPNLYWYRQAAGRGLQLLFYSVGIGQISSEVPQNLSASRPQDRQFILSSKKLLLSDSGFYLCAWSDGDTYEQYFGPGTRLTVT.

The gene calls are TRBV5-8 and TRBJ1-4; D unresolved. The CDR3 runs 13 residues. The V gene's germline CDR1 is SGHTS and CDR2 YDEGEE. V shed 0 bases and J shed 5 bases, with 5 bases lying between them. DNA for the CDR3: TGTGCCAGCAGCTTGGACGGGAATGAAAAACTGTTTTTT. Protein: CASSLDGNEKLFF.

V gene TRBV5-4 combines with J gene TRBJ2-5; the D is unclear. Germline V CDR1 and CDR2: SGHNT, YYREEE (reference sequence). The ends were cut back, 2 bases at V and 5 bases at J, with 13 bases in the middle. This CDR3 comprises 14 residues. The chain's CDR3 is CASSFSRIRETQYF. The CDR3 DNA reads as TGTGCCAGCAGCTTCAGTCGCATTCGGGAGACCCAGTACTTC. Full variable domain (missing parts from reference TRBV5-4 and TRBJ2-5): ETGVTQSPTHLIKTRGQQVTLRCSSQSGHNTVSWYQQALGQGPQFIFQYYREEENGRGNFPPRFSGLQFPNYSSELNVNALELDDSALYLCASSFSRIRETQYFGPGTRLLVL.

The V gene is TRBV2, the J gene TRBJ1-4, with TRBD1 matching over 9 bases. Germline CDR1 reads SNHLY; CDR2 reads FYNNEI. CDR3 length: 15 residues. J lost 7 bases, V lost 1 base, and 4 bases had no gene match. The CDR3 reads CASSEDTGGIEKLFF. CDR3 bases: TGTGCCAGCAGTGAAGACACAGGGGGCATTGAAAAACTGTTTTTT. The full variable domain, with the rest looked up from reference TRBV2 and TRBJ1-4, is EPEVTQTPSHQVTQMGQEVILRCVPISNHLYFYWYRQILGQKVEFLVSFYNNEISEKSEIFDDQFSVERPDGSNFTLKIRSTKLEDSAMYFCASSEDTGGIEKLFFGSGTQLSVL.

The chain has TRBV27 and TRBJ2-7; D perhaps matches TRBD1 (6 bases). This CDR3 comprises 14 residues. Trimming took 11 bases from V and 3 from J, leaving 20 bases between them. Germline values: CDR1 MNHEY, CDR2 SMNVEV (reference sequence). CDR3 bases: TGTGCCGCGAGCAGTTACAGGGAAGGCTACGAGCAGTACTTC. Its translation: CAASSYREGYEQYF.

The DNA for the CDR3 is TGTGCCAGCAGCTCTGCTAACAGGGGGCGCGGCTACACCTTC. Protein: CASSSANRGRGYTF. The J gene is TRBJ1-2, the V gene TRBV7-9; 9 nucleotides align to TRBD1. Germline loops: CDR1 SEHNR, CDR2 FQNEAQ (reference sequence). The CDR3 extends over 14 amino acids. Trimming took 4 bases from V and 8 from J; bases not matched to a gene: 8.

The chain couples TRBV5-5 to TRBJ1-1; D unclear. V was clipped by 4 bases and J by 8 bases, with 9 bases between them. Germline V gene sequence: CDR1 SGHKS, CDR2 YYEKEE (reference sequence). The CDR3 runs 11 residues. DNA for the CDR3: TGTGCCAGCAGCCGAACGTTGGAAGCTTTCTTT. Residues: CASSRTLEAFF.

The chain is built from TRBV4-3 and TRBJ2-5, with D uncertain. CDR3 length: 15 residues. V was shortened by 4 bases and J by 1 base, with 13 bases between the two germline ends. CDR1 is LGHNA and CDR2 is YSLEER in the germline V gene. CDR3 DNA: TGCGCCAGCAGCCCACAATTCTGGCGCCAAGAGACCCAGTACTTC. This gives the protein CASSPQFWRQETQYF.